These 25 T cell receptor beta chains were sequenced from one sample in a study of blood T cell repertoires in COVID-19. Repertoires were generated with immunoSEQ multiplex PCR, while TCRdb's copy carries only in-frame clones and drops some. The sample lists approximately 140,000 clones, 84% occurring once. The sequenced material came from peripheral blood. These receptor sequences come from a woman older than 75 in a cohort sampled during active or convalescent COVID-19.

V and J are TRBV7-9 and TRBJ2-5; 9 bases match TRBD1. Trimming removed 3 bases from V and 5 bases from J; junction bases left unmatched: 7. Germline V gene data show CDR1 as SEHNR and CDR2 as FQNEAQ (reference sequence). The CDR3 consists of 15 residues. CDR3 nucleotides: TGTGCCAGCAGCTTGGACAGGGGTTTGGAGGAGACCCAGTACTTC. This gives the protein CASSLDRGLEETQYF.

The chain is built from TRBV6-5 and TRBJ1-1; TRBD1 agrees at 8 bases. The CDR3 totals 12 residues. V lost 6 bases, J lost 11 bases, and 8 bases stayed unmatched. Germline V CDR1 and CDR2: MNHEY, SVGAGI. The CDR3, as DNA: TGTGCCAGCAGAAAACAGGGGGTATCGGCTTTCTTT. Amino acid sequence: CASRKQGVSAFF.

This chain connects TRBV5-4 to TRBJ1-3; D is perhaps TRBD1 (6 bases). The CDR3 consists of 14 residues. From germline, CDR1 is SGHNT and CDR2 YYREEE (reference sequence). V was shortened by 0 bases and J by 4 bases, with 8 bases between the two germline ends. The CDR3, as DNA: TGTGCCAGCAGCTTGGGGGGGACAGGAAACACCATATATTTT. Residues: CASSLGGTGNTIYF.

The rearrangement joins TRBV19 to TRBJ1-1; 10 positions agree with TRBD1. There are 15 residues in the CDR3. Looked up from germline, CDR1 is LNHDA and CDR2 is SQIVND (reference sequence). The trim removed 4 bases at V and 5 bases at J, leaving 7 bases unmatched. DNA for the CDR3: TGTGCCAGTAGTACCCTTAGGACAGGGGGGACTGAAGCTTTCTTT. It translates to CASSTLRTGGTEAFF.

This chain connects TRBV6-5 to TRBJ1-5, with TRBD1 matching 8 bases. The CDR3 is 15 residues long. The junction had 3 bases not matched to a gene; V was cut back by 0 bases and J by 5 bases. Germline loops: CDR1 MNHEY, CDR2 SVGAGI. The CDR3 nucleotides read TGTGCCAGCAGTTACTCCGGACAGGGCTATCAGCCCCAGCATTTT. Its protein is CASSYSGQGYQPQHF.

The chain links TRBV3-1 (or the pseudogene TRBV3-2) to TRBJ2-3; D might be TRBD1 (6 bases). V gave up 4 bases and J gave up 3 bases, with 11 bases separating them. CDR3 length: 14 amino acids. Germline lookup yields CDR1 LGHDT and CDR2 YNNKEL (reference sequence). The CDR3 reads CASSLPGQTDTQYF. CDR3 coding DNA: TGTGCCAGCAGCCTACCGGGACAAACAGATACGCAGTATTTT.

The genes are TRBV6-2 or TRBV6-3 and TRBJ2-7; 9 bases fit TRBD2. This CDR3 contains 14 residues. Germline V gene data show CDR1 as MNHEY and CDR2 as SVGEGT. After removal of 5 bases from V and 4 bases from J, the junction contained 6 bases not matched to a gene. CDR3 protein: CASSPSGGPYEQYV. As DNA, the CDR3 is TGTGCCAGCAGTCCGAGCGGGGGGCCTTACGAGCAGTACGTC.

The gene calls are TRBV5-1 and TRBJ2-5, with 13 bases identical to TRBD2. Germline V gene lookup returns CDR1 SGHRS and CDR2 YFSETQ. This CDR3 region has 16 residues. Germline trimming cut 3 bases from V and 4 bases from J; bases unmatched to any gene: 6. The CDR3 coding sequence is TGCGCCAGCAGCTCGGGACTAGCGGGGAGGGGAGAGACCCAGTACTTC. It translates to CASSSGLAGRGETQYF.

The genes are TRBV19 and TRBJ2-7, with 9 positions matching TRBD2. Germline-derived CDR1 and CDR2 are LNHDA and SQIVND (reference sequence). The CDR3 loop spans 15 amino acids. The V gene end was trimmed by 6 bases and the J gene end by 7 bases; junction bases not matched to a gene: 13. The CDR3, as DNA: TGTGCCAGTAGCCCCTCTCGCGGGGGGGCCCGTGAGCAGTACTTC. It is translated as CASSPSRGGAREQYF.

The chain combines TRBV6-5 with TRBJ2-7; 8 bases are shared with TRBD1. The CDR3 is 12 residues long. Trimming cost V 4 bases and J 6 bases; bases outside gene matches: 2. CDR1 is MNHEY, CDR2 SVGAGI, per germline. The CDR3 reads CASSLTGGEQYV. DNA of the CDR3: TGTGCCAGCAGTTTAACAGGGGGCGAGCAGTACGTC.

The genes are TRBV30 and TRBJ1-2; a weak D match, TRBD1 (6 bases). CDR3 size: 13 residues. Trimming pared 3 bases from V and 2 bases from J, leaving 10 bases between. CDR1 and CDR2 (germline): GTSNPN, SVGIG (reference sequence). In DNA, the CDR3 is TGTGCCTGGAGCATACAGGGCAACTATGGCTACACCTTC. This gives the protein CAWSIQGNYGYTF.

This rearrangement joins TRBV7-9 to TRBJ1-2; 7 nucleotides agree with TRBD1. Trimming removed 6 bases from V and 4 bases from J; junction bases left unmatched: 17. Germline CDR1 reads SEHNR; CDR2 reads FQNEAQ (reference sequence). The CDR3 loop spans 17 amino acids. CDR3: CASRPLGGQGGSYGYTF. Written as DNA, the CDR3 is TGTGCCAGCAGGCCGCTGGGAGGCCAGGGGGGATCCTATGGCTACACCTTC.

As regards this clone: In the same sample, other DNA sequences code for this CDR3. The chain employs TRBV7-9 and TRBJ1-1, with TRBD1 identical over 8 bases. V was clipped by 5 bases and J by 1 base; unmatched bases: 0. In germline, CDR1 is SEHNR, CDR2 FQNEAQ (reference sequence). This CDR3 is built from 13 residues. Written as DNA, the CDR3 is TGTGCCAGCAGCGGACAGGGGAACACTGAAGCTTTCTTT. Encoded protein: CASSGQGNTEAFF.

There are a few counts of this clone. The chain uses TRBV29-1 and TRBJ1-2; D is unclear. The CDR3 runs to 12 residues. Germline assignment: CDR1 SQVTM and CDR2 ANQGSEA. The V gene lost 1 base and the J gene lost 1 base, with 4 bases spanning the gap. The CDR3 sequence is CSVEGLNYGYTF. The CDR3 DNA sequence: TGCAGCGTTGAAGGGCTTAACTATGGCTACACCTTC.

This rearrangement joins TRBV7-2 to TRBJ2-1; 15 positions match TRBD2. The CDR3 sequence is 17 residues long. Germline CDR1 and CDR2: SGHTA and FQGNSA. The V gene end was trimmed by 5 bases and the J gene end by 7 bases; junction bases not matched to a gene: 9. The CDR3 loop is CASSPGTSGGLLNEQFF. CDR3 DNA: TGTGCCAGCAGCCCCGGGACTAGCGGGGGGTTGTTGAATGAGCAGTTCTTC.

V and J are TRBV28 and TRBJ1-5, with 8 bases lining up with TRBD1. J gave up 8 bases and V 2 bases, and 5 bases lay outside the gene matches. The germline V gene has CDR1 MDHEN and CDR2 SYDVKM. This CDR3 is built from 14 residues. The CDR3 nucleotides are TGTGCCAGCAGTTTACCCCGGACAGGGAAGCCCCAGCATTTT. Translation: CASSLPRTGKPQHF. Complete variable domain (other parts from reference TRBV28 and TRBJ1-5): DVKVTQSSRYLVKRTGEKVFLECVQDMDHENMFWYRQDPGLGLRLIYFSYDVKMKEKGDIPEGYSVSREKKERFSLILESASTNQTSMYLCASSLPRTGKPQHFGDGTRLSIL.

V is TRBV10-3 and J is TRBJ2-1; 7 bases map to TRBD2. The V gene end was trimmed by 10 bases and the J gene end by 5 bases; junction bases not matched to a gene: 8. From germline, CDR1 is ENHRY and CDR2 SYGVKD. The CDR3 covers 13 residues. This CDR3 is CATHWGGDNEQFF. The CDR3 nucleotides read TGTGCCACCCACTGGGGGGGGGACAATGAGCAGTTCTTC.

The J gene is TRBJ2-3, the V gene TRBV4-1, with TRBD2 matching over 8 bases. V shed 0 bases, J shed 2 bases, and the junction held 7 bases outside the gene matches. The CDR3 loop spans 17 amino acids. Germline values: CDR1 MGHRA, CDR2 YSYEKL. CDR3 residues: CASSQDAAGGPTDTQYF. The DNA for the CDR3 is TGCGCCAGCAGCCAAGATGCCGCGGGGGGCCCCACAGATACGCAGTATTTT.

The rearrangement joins TRBV28 to TRBJ2-7, with D perhaps matching TRBD1 (6 bases). This CDR3 comprises 13 residues. Germline V gives CDR1 MDHEN, CDR2 SYDVKM. The germline V and J ends were trimmed by 6 bases and 5 bases, with 14 bases remaining between them. CDR3 coding DNA: TGTGCCAGCAGGAATACAGGGTCAGACGAGCAGTACTTC. Residues: CASRNTGSDEQYF.

This chain connects TRBV27 to TRBJ2-7, with D possibly matching TRBD1 (5 bases). V was pared by 4 bases and J by 8 bases, with 12 bases between. The germline V gene has CDR1 MNHEY and CDR2 SMNVEV (reference sequence). The CDR3 consists of 12 residues. CDR3 bases: TGTGCCAGCAGTTGGACACGTAGTAAGCAGTACGTC. This translates into CASSWTRSKQYV.

The V gene is TRBV5-1, the J gene TRBJ1-2; D not certain. Trimming left V 4 bases short and J 3 bases short, with 13 bases between. CDR1 and CDR2 from the germline V gene are SGHRS and YFSETQ. This CDR3 has 14 amino acids. The CDR3 here is CASSPSGRDYGYTF. The CDR3, as DNA: TGCGCCAGCAGCCCTAGTGGGAGGGACTATGGCTACACCTTC.

This rearrangement joins TRBV7-9 to TRBJ1-6; 9 nucleotides agree with TRBD1. After removal of 6 bases from V and 7 bases from J, the junction contained 4 bases not matched to a gene. The germline V gene encodes CDR1 SEHNR and CDR2 FQNEAQ (reference sequence). CDR3 length equals 14 residues. CDR3 nucleotide sequence: TGTGCCAGCAGGACAGACAGGGGGAATTCACCCCTCCACTTT. This translates into CASRTDRGNSPLHF.

The V and J genes are TRBV5-4 and TRBJ1-2; 9 bases fit TRBD1. J lost 3 bases, V lost 4 bases, and 7 bases had no gene match. Germline V gene sequence: CDR1 SGHNT, CDR2 YYREEE (reference sequence). The CDR3 totals 15 residues. The CDR3 sequence is CASSLTGGAHYGYTF. Written as DNA, the CDR3 is TGTGCCAGCAGCCTCACAGGGGGCGCCCACTATGGCTACACCTTC.

This chain joins TRBV19 and TRBJ2-1; 10 nucleotides agree with TRBD2. J gave up 0 bases and V 4 bases, and 6 bases lay outside the gene matches. This CDR3 has 17 residues. The germline gives CDR1 LNHDA, CDR2 SQIVND (reference sequence). CDR3 nucleotide sequence: TGTGCCAGTAGTAGGGGAGCGGGGGGGAGCTCCTACAATGAGCAGTTCTTC. It is translated as CASSRGAGGSSYNEQFF.

The chain carries TRBV27 and TRBJ2-2; TRBD2 aligns across 14 bases. Germline CDR1 MNHEY, CDR2 SMNVEV (reference sequence). V was clipped by 6 bases and J by 6 bases; unmatched bases: 12. The CDR3 runs 18 residues. As DNA, the CDR3 is TGTGCCAGCAGGAGACTAGCGGGGGGGCACGAGCCAGCCGGGGAGCTGTTTTTT. Translated, it gives CASRRLAGGHEPAGELFF.